This TCR beta chain was identified in a study of cytomegalovirus exposure and HLA in healthy donors. Study-level points and caveats: V segments that were indistinguishable, TRBV6-2 and TRBV6-3 among them, were omitted from analysis. Roughly uniform sequencing depth across donors was assumed, possibly incorrectly.

When sampled, the donors appeared nominally healthy, though they likely had unrecorded immune exposures. The PCR employed 60 Vbeta primers together with 13 Jbeta primers. Assay: immunoSEQ multiplex PCR; the TCRdb copy retains only in-frame clones and omits some. Seen here are 150,000 or so clones, more than 80% observed once, and the top ten hold about 0.8%. The J segment lost 5 bases and the V segment lost 2 bases, leaving 6 bases of the junction unmatched. This CDR3 comprises 18 residues. Germline-derived CDR1 and CDR2 are SGHTA and FQGNSA. Turning to this clone: The target antigen is unknown.

V gene TRBV7-2 combines with J gene TRBJ2-2; 15 positions agree with TRBD2. This receptor was taken from a woman aged 18-35 years in good health and CMV-seronegative. Sequencing was carried out using PBMCs. CDR3 sequence: CASSLYGLAGGPTGELFF. CDR3 DNA: TGTGCCAGCAGCTTATATGGACTAGCGGGAGGGCCGACCGGGGAGCTGTTTTTT.